This T cell receptor (beta chain) was captured by sequencing in a study of human T cells and chemical hapten exposure. The overall study: Small discrepancies in pooled library volume mainly accounted for the varying TCR yields per sample.

Stated time point: patch test 3, about 24 weeks after DPC sensitization. The treatment is: therapeutic diphenylcyclopropenone sensitization with weekly scalp DPC. Sequencing started from total RNA isolated from unfractionated whole blood. Whole-study findings and limits: Among TCRs, those above 1 in 1000 frequency were unaffected by DPC sensitization.

Separate cDNA molecules received unique molecular identifiers, which the library attached to them. TCRdb re-called the RACE reads with MiXCR, one entry per CDR3 protein. The table shows roughly 130,000 distinct CDR3 sequences, with around 11% occurring only once. This clonotype came up a few times. What it binds is unknown. V was cut by 4 bases and J by 5 bases, with 15 bases left in between. CDR3 length: 14 residues. The germline V gene encodes CDR1 SGDLS and CDR2 YYNGEE. The starting material was whole blood, obtained in connection with sensitization to the hapten diphenylcyclopropenone (DPC). The receptor was derived from a woman aged 45-60 years with alopecia areata. Some clones in this sample may be carry-over from other donors' samples. This chain joins TRBV9 and TRBJ1-1; D call uncertain. The CDR3 loop reads CASSPRPEGTEAFF. As DNA, the CDR3 is TGTGCCAGCAGCCCTCGACCCGAGGGAACTGAAGCTTTCTTT.